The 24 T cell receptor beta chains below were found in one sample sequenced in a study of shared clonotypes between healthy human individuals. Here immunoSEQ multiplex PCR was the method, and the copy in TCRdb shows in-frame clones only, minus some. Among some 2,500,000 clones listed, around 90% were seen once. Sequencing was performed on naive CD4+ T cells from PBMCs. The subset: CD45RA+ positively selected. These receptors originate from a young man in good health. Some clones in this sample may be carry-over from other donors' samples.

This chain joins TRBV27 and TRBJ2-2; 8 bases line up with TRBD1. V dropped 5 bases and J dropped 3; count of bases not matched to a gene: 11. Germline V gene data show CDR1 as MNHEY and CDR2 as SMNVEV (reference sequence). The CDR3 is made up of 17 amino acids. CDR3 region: CASSLKQGGGYTGELFF. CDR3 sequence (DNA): TGTGCCAGCAGTCTAAAACAGGGGGGAGGATACACCGGGGAGCTGTTTTTT.

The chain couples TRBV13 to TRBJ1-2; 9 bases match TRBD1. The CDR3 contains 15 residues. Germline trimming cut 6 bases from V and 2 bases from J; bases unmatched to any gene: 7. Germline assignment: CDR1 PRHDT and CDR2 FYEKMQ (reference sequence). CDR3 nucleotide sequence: TGTGCCAGCAGTCCCGGGACAGGGCTCAACTATGGCTACACCTTC. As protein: CASSPGTGLNYGYTF. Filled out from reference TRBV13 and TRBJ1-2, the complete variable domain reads AAGVIQSPRHLIKEKRETATLKCYPIPRHDTVYWYQQGPGQDPQFLISFYEKMQSDKGSIPDRFSAQQFSDYHSELNMSSLELGDSALYFCASSPGTGLNYGYTFGSGTRLTVV.

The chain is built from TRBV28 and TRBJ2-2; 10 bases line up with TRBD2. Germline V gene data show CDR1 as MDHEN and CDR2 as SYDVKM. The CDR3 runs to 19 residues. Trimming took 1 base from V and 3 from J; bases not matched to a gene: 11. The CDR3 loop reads CASSLLPLSGRYDTGELFF. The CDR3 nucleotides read TGTGCCAGCAGTTTATTACCCCTTAGCGGGAGGTACGACACCGGGGAGCTGTTTTTT.

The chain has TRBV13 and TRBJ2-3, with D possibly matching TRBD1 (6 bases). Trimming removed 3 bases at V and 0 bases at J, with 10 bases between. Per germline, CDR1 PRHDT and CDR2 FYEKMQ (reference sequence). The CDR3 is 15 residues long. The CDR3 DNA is TGTGCCAGCAGCTTGGACAGAACTAGCACAGATACGCAGTATTTT. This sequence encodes CASSLDRTSTDTQYF.

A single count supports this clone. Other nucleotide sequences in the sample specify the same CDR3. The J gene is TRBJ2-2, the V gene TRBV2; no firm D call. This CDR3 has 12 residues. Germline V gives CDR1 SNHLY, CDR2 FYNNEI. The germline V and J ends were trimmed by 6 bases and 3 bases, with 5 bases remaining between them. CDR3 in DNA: TGTGCCAGCAGAAGGGACACCGGGGAGCTGTTTTTT. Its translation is CASRRDTGELFF.

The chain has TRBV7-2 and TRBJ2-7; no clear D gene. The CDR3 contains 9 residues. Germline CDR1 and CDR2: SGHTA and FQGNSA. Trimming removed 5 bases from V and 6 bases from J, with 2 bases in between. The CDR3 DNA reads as TGTGCCAGCAGCCCCGAGCAGTACTTC. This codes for CASSPEQYF.

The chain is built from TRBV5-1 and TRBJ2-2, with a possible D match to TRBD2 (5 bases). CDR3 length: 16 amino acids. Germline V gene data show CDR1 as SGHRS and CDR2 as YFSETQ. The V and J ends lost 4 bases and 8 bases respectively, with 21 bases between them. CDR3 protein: CASSNPPRGRIGELFF. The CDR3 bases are TGCGCCAGCAGCAACCCCCCACGGGGTCGAATTGGGGAGCTGTTTTTT.

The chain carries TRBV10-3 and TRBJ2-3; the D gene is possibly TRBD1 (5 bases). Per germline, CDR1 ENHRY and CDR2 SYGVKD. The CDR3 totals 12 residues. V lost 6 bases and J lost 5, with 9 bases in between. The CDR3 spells CAISLDRDTQYF. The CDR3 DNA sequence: TGTGCCATCAGCCTCGACAGAGATACGCAGTATTTT.

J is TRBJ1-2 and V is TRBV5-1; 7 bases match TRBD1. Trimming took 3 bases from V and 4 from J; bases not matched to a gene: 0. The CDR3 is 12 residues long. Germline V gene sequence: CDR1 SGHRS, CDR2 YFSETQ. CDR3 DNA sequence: TGCGCCAGCAGCTGGGACAGCTATGGCTACACCTTC. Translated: CASSWDSYGYTF.

The CDR3 here is CASFGGSNTEAFF. For the CDR3, the DNA is TGTGCCAGCTTTGGGGGATCGAACACTGAAGCTTTCTTT. This sequence joins TRBV6-1 and TRBJ1-1; D possibly corresponds to TRBD1 (5 bases). The CDR3 covers 13 residues. CDR1 is MNHNS and CDR2 is SASEGT in the germline V gene. V was pared by 8 bases and J by 1 base, with 11 bases between.

CDR3 in amino acids: CASSGLAGDHYNEQFF. CDR3 nucleotides: TGTGCCAGCAGCGGCCTAGCGGGAGACCATTACAATGAGCAGTTCTTC. The J gene is TRBJ2-1, the V gene TRBV9, with TRBD2 identical over 10 bases. The CDR3 totals 16 residues. With V trimmed by 3 bases and J by 4 bases, 7 bases remained unmatched. Looked up from germline, CDR1 is SGDLS and CDR2 is YYNGEE.

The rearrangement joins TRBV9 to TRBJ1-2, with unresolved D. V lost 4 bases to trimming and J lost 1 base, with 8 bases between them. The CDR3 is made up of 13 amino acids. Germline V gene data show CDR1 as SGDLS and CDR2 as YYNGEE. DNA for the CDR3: TGTGCCAGCAGCCCCGGGAGTAACTATGGCTACACCTTC. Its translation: CASSPGSNYGYTF. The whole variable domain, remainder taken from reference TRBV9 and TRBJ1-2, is DSGVTQTPKHLITATGQRVTLRCSPRSGDLSVYWYQQSLDQGLQFLIQYYNGEERAKGNILERFSAQQFPDLHSELNLSSLELGDSALYFCASSPGSNYGYTFGSGTRLTVV.

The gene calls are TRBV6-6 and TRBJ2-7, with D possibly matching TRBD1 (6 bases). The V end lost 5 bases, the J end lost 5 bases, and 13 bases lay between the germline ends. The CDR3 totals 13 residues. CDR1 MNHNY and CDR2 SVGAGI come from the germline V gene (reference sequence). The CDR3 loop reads CASSRGGGHEQYF. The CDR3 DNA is TGTGCCAGCAGTCGTGGGGGCGGCCACGAGCAGTACTTC.

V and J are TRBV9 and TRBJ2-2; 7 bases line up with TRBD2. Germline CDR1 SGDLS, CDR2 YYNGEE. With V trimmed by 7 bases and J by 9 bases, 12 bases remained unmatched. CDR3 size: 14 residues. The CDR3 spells CASAQREGLRELFF. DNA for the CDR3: TGTGCCAGCGCACAGAGGGAGGGCCTCCGGGAGCTGTTTTTT.

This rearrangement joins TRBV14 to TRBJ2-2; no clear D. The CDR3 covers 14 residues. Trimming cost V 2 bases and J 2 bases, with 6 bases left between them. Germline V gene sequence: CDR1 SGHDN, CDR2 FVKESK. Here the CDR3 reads CASSQYGNTGELFF. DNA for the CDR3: TGTGCCAGCAGCCAATACGGAAACACCGGGGAGCTGTTTTTT.

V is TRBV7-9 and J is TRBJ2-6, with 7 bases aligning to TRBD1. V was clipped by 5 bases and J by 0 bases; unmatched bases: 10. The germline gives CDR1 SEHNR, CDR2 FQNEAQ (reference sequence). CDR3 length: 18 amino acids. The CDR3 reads CASSPGTVAGSGANVLTF. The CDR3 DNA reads TGTGCCAGCAGCCCCGGGACAGTTGCGGGCTCTGGGGCCAACGTCCTGACTTTC.

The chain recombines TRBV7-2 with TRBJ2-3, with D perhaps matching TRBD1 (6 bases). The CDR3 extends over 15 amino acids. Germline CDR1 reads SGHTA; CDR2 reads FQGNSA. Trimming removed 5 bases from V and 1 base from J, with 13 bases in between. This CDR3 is CASSPGVPRTDTQYF. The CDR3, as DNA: TGTGCCAGCAGCCCAGGGGTCCCCCGCACAGATACGCAGTATTTT.

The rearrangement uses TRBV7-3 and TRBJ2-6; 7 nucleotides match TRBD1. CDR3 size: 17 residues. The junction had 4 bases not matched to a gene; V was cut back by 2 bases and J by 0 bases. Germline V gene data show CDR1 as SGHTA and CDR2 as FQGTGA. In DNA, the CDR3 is TGTGCCAGCAGCTTAGAGGACAGGTTCTCTGGGGCCAACGTCCTGACTTTC. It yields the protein CASSLEDRFSGANVLTF. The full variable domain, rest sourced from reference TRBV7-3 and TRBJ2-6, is GAGVSQTPSNKVTEKGKYVELRCDPISGHTALYWYRQSLGQGPEFLIYFQGTGAADDSGLPNDRFFAVRPEGSVSTLKIQRTERGDSAVYLCASSLEDRFSGANVLTFGAGSRLTVL.

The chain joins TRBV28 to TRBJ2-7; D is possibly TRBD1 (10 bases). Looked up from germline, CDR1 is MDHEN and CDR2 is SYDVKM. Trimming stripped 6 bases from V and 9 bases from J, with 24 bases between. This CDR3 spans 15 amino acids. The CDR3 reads CASSIRDRGLARQYF. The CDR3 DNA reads TGTGCCAGCAGCATTCGGGACAGGGGACTAGCTAGGCAGTACTTC.

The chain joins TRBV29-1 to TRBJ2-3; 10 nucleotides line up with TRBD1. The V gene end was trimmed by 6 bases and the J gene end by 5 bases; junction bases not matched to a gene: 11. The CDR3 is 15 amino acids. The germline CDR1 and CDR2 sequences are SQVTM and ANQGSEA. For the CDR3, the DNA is TGCAGCGTCCTAAACCGACAGGGGGCTTTAGATACGCAGTATTTT. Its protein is CSVLNRQGALDTQYF.

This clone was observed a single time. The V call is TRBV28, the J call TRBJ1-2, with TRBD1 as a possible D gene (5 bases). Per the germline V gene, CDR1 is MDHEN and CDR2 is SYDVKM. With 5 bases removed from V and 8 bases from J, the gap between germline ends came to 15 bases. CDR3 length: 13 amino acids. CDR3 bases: TGTGCCAGCAGTCCACCCAGGGACCAAGGCTACACCTTC. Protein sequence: CASSPPRDQGYTF.

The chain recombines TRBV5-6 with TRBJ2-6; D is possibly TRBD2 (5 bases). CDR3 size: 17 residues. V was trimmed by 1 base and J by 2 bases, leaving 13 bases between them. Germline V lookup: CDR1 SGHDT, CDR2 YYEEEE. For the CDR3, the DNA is TGTGCCAGCAGCTTGCAGCGGAGAGTAACTGGGGCCAACGTCCTGACTTTC. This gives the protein CASSLQRRVTGANVLTF.

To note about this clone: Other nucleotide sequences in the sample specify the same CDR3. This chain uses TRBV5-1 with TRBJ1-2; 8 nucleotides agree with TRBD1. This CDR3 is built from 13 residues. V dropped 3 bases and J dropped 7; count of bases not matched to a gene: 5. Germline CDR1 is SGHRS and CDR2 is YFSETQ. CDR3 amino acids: CASSSGTGSGYTF. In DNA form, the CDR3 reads TGCGCCAGCAGCTCAGGGACAGGCAGTGGCTACACCTTC.

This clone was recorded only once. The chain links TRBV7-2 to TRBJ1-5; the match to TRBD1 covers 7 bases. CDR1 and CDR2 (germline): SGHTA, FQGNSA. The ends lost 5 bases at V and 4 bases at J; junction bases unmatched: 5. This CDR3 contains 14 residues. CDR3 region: CASSQTGVNQPQHF. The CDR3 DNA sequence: TGTGCCAGCAGCCAAACAGGGGTGAATCAGCCCCAGCATTTT.